Included here is one T cell receptor (beta chain) sequence, with context. This specimen comes from a study of blood T cell repertoires in COVID-19. About the study: The cDNA or gDNA used as material had been derived from T cells, B-cell-depleted T cells, or PBMCs.

This CDR3 is built from 14 residues. Germline V gene data show CDR1 as SGHAT and CDR2 as FQNNGV. Trimming pared 8 bases from V and 0 bases from J, leaving 11 bases between. In the source study's methods: Nucleated cell counts were estimated from reference gene primer amplification. The data were produced by immunoSEQ multiplex PCR, yet TCRdb's version contains in-frame clones alone and is incomplete. Clonal size and the V and J genes are those of that table, whereas D and trimming came from the DNA. The repertoire holds a few hundred thousand clones, over 75% seen once, with less than 2.5% in the top ten. Everyone who took part was about 18 to 89 years old, and they came from about two dozen US areas. Assignment of participants to cohorts was predicated upon participant-reported clinical history.

Material for sequencing was PBMCs or T cells enriched from blood (not recorded which). The receptor's source is a man aged 35 to 55 in a cohort exposed to, infected with or recovered from COVID-19 (not recorded which). The V and J genes are TRBV11-2 and TRBJ2-1; TRBD2 might be the D (5 bases). DNA for the CDR3: TGTGCCAGCGGGGAGAGGAGCTCCTACAATGAGCAGTTCTTC. This encodes CASGERSSYNEQFF.